The clone carrying this TCR beta chain showed up many times. Previously described methods with listed TCR primers produced the bulk TCR libraries. TCRdb reprocessed the PCR reads with MiXCR, giving one entry per CDR3 protein. The sample records 100,000 or so distinct CDR3 sequences, roughly a third being singletons. This record comes from a study of molecular identifiers for immune sequencing clone quantification. Germline CDR1 SEHNR, CDR2 FQNEAQ (reference sequence). With 2 bases removed from V and 8 bases from J, the gap between germline ends came to 18 bases. This CDR3 comprises 15 residues. Investigators produced naive CD8 libraries from 20,000 to 1,000,000 sorted cells, drawing on 10%, 30% or 50% RNA.

This sequence joins TRBV7-9 and TRBJ1-2, with D perhaps matching TRBD1 (5 bases). The sample taken for sequencing was naive CD8+ T cells from blood, with Jurkat cell RNA spiked in. The subset: FACS-sorted CD8+CD4-CCR7+CD45RA+ naive T cells. The sequence came from a human donor in good health. Some libraries in this study had Jurkat cell RNA spiked in. CDR3 sequence (DNA): TGTGCCAGCAGCTTACCCCAGGGAAGTCGGTACGGCTACACCTTC. Protein sequence: CASSLPQGSRYGYTF.